One T cell receptor (beta chain) is described in this entry. Its antigen is not yet known. The data were produced on an Illumina HiSeq 2000. TCR beta cDNA libraries were prepared using 5'RACE template switching, which introduced a universal primer site and unique molecular identifiers. Synthesis of cDNA was primed from the TCR beta constant segment and was followed by two consecutive PCR amplification steps. The original pipeline was this. Reads were demultiplexed and grouped by UMI with MIGEC, and clonotypes were assembled and quantified with MiTCR. To exclude erroneous sequences, any TCR cDNA sequence not supported by at least two reads was discarded. The tcR package was used for downstream repertoire analysis, and clonotypes were matched across fractions by CDR3 nucleotide sequence plus V segment. VDJmatch was used to annotate antigen specificity against VDJdb, with one amino acid substitution allowed in CDR3. Based on TCRdb reprocessing of the reads, there is one entry per CDR3 protein sequence, and DNA is missing. These V and J calls rely on TCRdb rather than the paper's analysis. The table for this sample lists 400,000 or so distinct CDR3 sequences. The top ten constitute roughly a tenth of the sample.

To determine HCMV serostatus, a commercial ELISA kit was used to detect HCMV-specific IgG in serum. Ficoll density gradient centrifugation was used to isolate peripheral blood mononuclear cells from blood. The data belong to a study of T cells expressing NK-cell markers (dated by TCRdb to the early 2020s). Study-level background: Fewer than ten donors provided sorted CD3+CD56+NKG2C+, CD3+CD56+NKG2C- and CD3+CD56-NKG2C+ T-cell subsets, whose TCR beta-chain repertoires were profiled. Seven of the eight sequenced donors were HCMV-seropositive and one was HCMV-seronegative. All eight donors whose samples were sequenced were randomly selected healthy volunteers, three of them men and five women. Illumina HiSeq 2000/2500, MiSeq or NextSeq was used to sequence libraries as 2 x 150 bp reads. What the authors observed across the whole study: It remained unclear whether the expanded NKG2C-expressing T cell clones were specific for HCMV antigens. Those dominant clonotypes were again the most abundant among CD3+CD56-NKG2C+ cells in a few donors, at about 25-65%. In six donors, the dominant CD3+CD56+NKG2C+ clonotypes ranked among the top 10 CD8+ clonotypes, making up roughly 1.0-7.0% of CD8+ T cells.

CDR3 length: 11 amino acids, cysteine to phenylalanine. DNA is not on record. According to the germline V gene, CDR1 reads KGHDR and CDR2 reads SFDVKD. This clonotype was obtained from a woman aged 50 to 65 in good health. Donor details come from another sample of the same person, matched by shared clones. The chain couples TRBV24-1 to TRBJ1-2. The source material was blood T cells: a sorted CD56 or NKG2C T cell subset, CD4+ or CD8+ T cells, or bulk PBMC T cells (not recorded which). The CDR3 corresponds to CATSTEERYTF.